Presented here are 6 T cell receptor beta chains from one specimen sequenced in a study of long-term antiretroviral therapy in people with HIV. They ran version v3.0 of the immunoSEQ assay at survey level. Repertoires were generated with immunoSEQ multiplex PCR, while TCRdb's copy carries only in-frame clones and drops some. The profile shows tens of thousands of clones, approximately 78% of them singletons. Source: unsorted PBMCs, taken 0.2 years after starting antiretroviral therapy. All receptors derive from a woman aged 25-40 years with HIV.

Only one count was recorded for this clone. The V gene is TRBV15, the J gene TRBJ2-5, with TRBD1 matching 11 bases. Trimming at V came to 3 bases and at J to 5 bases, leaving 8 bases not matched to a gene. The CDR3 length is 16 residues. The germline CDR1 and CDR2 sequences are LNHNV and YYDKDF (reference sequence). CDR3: CATSRGGGQGVETQYF. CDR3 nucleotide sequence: TGTGCCACCAGCAGGGGTGGGGGACAGGGGGTTGAGACCCAGTACTTC. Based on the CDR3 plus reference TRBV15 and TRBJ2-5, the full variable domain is DAMVIQNPRYQVTQFGKPVTLSCSQTLNHNVMYWYQQKSSQAPKLLFHYYDKDFNNEADTPDNFQSRRPNTSFCFLDIRSPGLGDTAMYLCATSRGGGQGVETQYFGPGTRLLVL.

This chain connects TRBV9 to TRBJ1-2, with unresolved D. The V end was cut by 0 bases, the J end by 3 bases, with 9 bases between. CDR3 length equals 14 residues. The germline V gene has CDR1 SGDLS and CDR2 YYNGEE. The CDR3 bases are TGTGCCAGCAGCGTAGTAGAAGTCGACTATGGCTACACCTTC. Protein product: CASSVVEVDYGYTF.

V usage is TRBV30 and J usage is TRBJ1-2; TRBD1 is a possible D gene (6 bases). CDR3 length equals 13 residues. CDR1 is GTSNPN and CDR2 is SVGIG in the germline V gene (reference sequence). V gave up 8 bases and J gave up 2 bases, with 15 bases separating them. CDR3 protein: CAGGRGSNYGYTF. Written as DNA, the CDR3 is TGTGCCGGGGGCAGGGGATCCAACTATGGCTACACCTTC.

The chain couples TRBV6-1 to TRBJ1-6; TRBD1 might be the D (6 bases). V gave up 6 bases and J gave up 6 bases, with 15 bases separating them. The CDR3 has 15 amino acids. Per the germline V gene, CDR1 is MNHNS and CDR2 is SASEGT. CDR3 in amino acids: CASRDEGGTNSPLHF. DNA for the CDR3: TGTGCCAGCAGGGACGAGGGGGGAACTAATTCACCCCTCCACTTT.

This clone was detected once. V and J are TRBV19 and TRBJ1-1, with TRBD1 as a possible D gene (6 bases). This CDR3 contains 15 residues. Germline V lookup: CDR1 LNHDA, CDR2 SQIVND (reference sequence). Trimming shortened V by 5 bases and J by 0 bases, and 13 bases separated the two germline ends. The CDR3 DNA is TGTGCCAGTAGTGAACAGGGCTCGTTGAACACTGAAGCTTTCTTT. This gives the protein CASSEQGSLNTEAFF.

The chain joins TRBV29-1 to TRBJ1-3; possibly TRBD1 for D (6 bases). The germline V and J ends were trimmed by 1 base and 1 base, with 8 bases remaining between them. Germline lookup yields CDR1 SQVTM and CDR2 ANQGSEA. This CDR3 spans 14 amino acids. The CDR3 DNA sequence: TGCAGCGTTGAAGCGGGACAATCTGGAAACACCATATATTTT. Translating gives CSVEAGQSGNTIYF.